Below are 3 T cell receptor beta chains sequenced from a single sample in a study of CD8 T cells in ankylosing spondylitis. TCRdb used MiXCR to reprocess the 5' RACE reads, holding one entry per CDR3 protein. The sample records fewer than 400,000 distinct CDR3 sequences, 14% to 15% being singletons. Sequencing was done on a sample of blood, either unsorted or a sorted T cell fraction (not recorded which). These receptors all stem from a male donor with ankylosing spondylitis or in good health (not recorded which).

There are a few counts of this clonotype. The V call is TRBV5-1, the J call TRBJ1-2; unclear D gene. Germline V gene sequence: CDR1 SGHRS, CDR2 YFSETQ. CDR3 size: 13 residues. V was clipped by 2 bases and J by 4 bases, with 9 bases between them. The CDR3 DNA reads as TGCGCCAGCAGCTTACAGTCGTTCTATGGCTACACCTTC. Translating it yields CASSLQSFYGYTF.

The V gene is TRBV6-1, the J gene TRBJ2-5, with TRBD2 matching 10 bases. The CDR3 totals 17 residues. Germline loops: CDR1 MNHNS, CDR2 SASEGT. V was pared by 7 bases and J by 5 bases, with 16 bases of the junction left unmatched. The CDR3 coding sequence is TGTGCCAGCATCTGGAATGGGCTAGCGGGAGCCTCTGAGACCCAGTACTTC. It yields the protein CASIWNGLAGASETQYF.

The rearrangement uses TRBV19 and TRBJ2-1, with 7 bases matching TRBD1. Trimming took 5 bases from V and 1 from J; bases not matched to a gene: 5. This CDR3 has 15 amino acids. CDR1 is LNHDA, CDR2 SQIVND, per germline (reference sequence). The CDR3 loop is CASSPTDRSYNEQFF. CDR3 DNA: TGTGCCAGTAGTCCCACGGACAGGTCCTACAATGAGCAGTTCTTC.